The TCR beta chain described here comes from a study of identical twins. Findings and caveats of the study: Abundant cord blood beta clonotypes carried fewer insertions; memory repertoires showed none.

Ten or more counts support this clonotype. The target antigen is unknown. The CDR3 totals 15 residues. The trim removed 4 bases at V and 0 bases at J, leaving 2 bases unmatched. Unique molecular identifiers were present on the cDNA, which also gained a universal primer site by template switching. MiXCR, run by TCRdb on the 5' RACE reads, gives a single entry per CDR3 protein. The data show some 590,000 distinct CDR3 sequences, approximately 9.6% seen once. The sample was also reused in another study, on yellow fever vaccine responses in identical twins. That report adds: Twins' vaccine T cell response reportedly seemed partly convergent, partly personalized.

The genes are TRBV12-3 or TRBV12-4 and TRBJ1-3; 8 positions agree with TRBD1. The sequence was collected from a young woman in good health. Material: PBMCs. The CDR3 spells CASSWDRSSGNTIYF. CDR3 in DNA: TGTGCCAGCAGTTGGGACAGGAGCTCTGGAAACACCATATATTTT.